This is a list of T cell receptor beta chains from one sample in a study of blood T cell repertoires in COVID-19. The repertoire was sequenced with immunoSEQ multiplex PCR; TCRdb's copy has only in-frame clones and lacks some. The sample has about 250,000 clones, almost 90% seen once; the top ten hold more than 1.2%. Input material: peripheral blood. Every receptor here comes from an elderly man with acute or convalescent COVID-19. CDR3s include the opening cysteine and the closing phenylalanine or tryptophan. Fields, in order: clone size, J gene, V gene, D gene, CDR3 DNA, CDR3 protein. D genes are given only for firm matches. A clone size is listed for some rows: how often the clone was seen (once, few, many), or a class if it is expanded.

clone size: .
J gene: TRBJ1-3
V gene: TRBV7-2
D gene: TRBD1
CDR3 DNA: TGTGCCAGCAGCTTAGCGCCGGACAGGTTCTCTGGAAACACCATATATTTT
CDR3 protein: CASSLAPDRFSGNTIYF

clone size: .
J gene: TRBJ1-6
V gene: TRBV3-1/TRBV3-2
D gene: TRBD1
CDR3 DNA: TGTGCCAGCAGCCAAGGGACAGGGATTAATTCACCCCTCCACTTT
CDR3 protein: CASSQGTGINSPLHF

clone size: .
J gene: TRBJ2-1
V gene: TRBV7-2
D gene: .
CDR3 DNA: TGTGCCAGCAGCCCCCCCCAGGGTGAGCAGTTCTTC
CDR3 protein: CASSPPQGEQFF

clone size: .
J gene: TRBJ2-5
V gene: TRBV10-3
D gene: .
CDR3 DNA: TGTGCCATCAGTGAGTCTGAGGGGACCCAGTACTTC
CDR3 protein: CAISESEGTQYF

clone size: .
J gene: TRBJ1-2
V gene: TRBV4-2
D gene: TRBD1
CDR3 DNA: TGTGCCAGCAGCCAAGCATCTCGGACAGGGTCGGGCTATGGCTACACCTTC
CDR3 protein: CASSQASRTGSGYGYTF

clone size: .
J gene: TRBJ1-5
V gene: TRBV27
D gene: .
CDR3 DNA: .
CDR3 protein: CASSSSRTGGVQPQHF

clone size: .
J gene: TRBJ2-1
V gene: TRBV6-2/TRBV6-3
D gene: .
CDR3 DNA: TGTGCCAGCAGTTATGAAGGGGGCTCCTACAATGAGCAGTTCTTC
CDR3 protein: CASSYEGGSYNEQFF

clone size: .
J gene: TRBJ2-2
V gene: TRBV28
D gene: .
CDR3 DNA: TGTGCCAGCAGTTTAGTCCAGGGATTGAACACCGGGGAGCTGTTTTTT
CDR3 protein: CASSLVQGLNTGELFF

clone size: once
J gene: TRBJ1-1
V gene: TRBV3-1/TRBV3-2
D gene: TRBD1
CDR3 DNA: TGTGCCAGCAGCCTCAAGGGGGCAGGGACATCTGAAGCTTTCTTT
CDR3 protein: CASSLKGAGTSEAFF

clone size: .
J gene: TRBJ1-5
V gene: TRBV6-5
D gene: .
CDR3 DNA: TGTGCCAGCAGTTATGGCGCCGGGGGTCAGCCCCAGCATTTT
CDR3 protein: CASSYGAGGQPQHF

clone size: .
J gene: TRBJ2-2
V gene: TRBV3-1/TRBV3-2
D gene: .
CDR3 DNA: TGTGCCAGCAGCCAACAGGTTTCCGGGGAGCTGTTTTTT
CDR3 protein: CASSQQVSGELFF

clone size: once
J gene: TRBJ2-3
V gene: TRBV7-2
D gene: .
CDR3 DNA: TGTGCCAGCAGCTTAGACGGTCCGGAGACAGATACGCAGTATTTT
CDR3 protein: CASSLDGPETDTQYF

clone size: once
J gene: TRBJ2-1
V gene: TRBV7-3
D gene: TRBD1
CDR3 DNA: TGTGCCAGCAGAAACCGGGACAGCGGTTACAATGAGCAGTTCTTC
CDR3 protein: CASRNRDSGYNEQFF

clone size: .
J gene: TRBJ2-1
V gene: TRBV6-2/TRBV6-3
D gene: TRBD2
CDR3 DNA: TGTGCCAGCAGCCCCCGAGAATCGGGGGGGCCGAATGAGCAGTTCTTC
CDR3 protein: CASSPRESGGPNEQFF

clone size: .
J gene: TRBJ2-4
V gene: TRBV5-1
D gene: .
CDR3 DNA: TGCGCCAGCAGCTTGGACAAATATGAAAACATTCAGTACTTC
CDR3 protein: CASSLDKYENIQYF

clone size: .
J gene: TRBJ2-2
V gene: TRBV4-3
D gene: .
CDR3 DNA: TGCGCCAGCAGCCCGGGAACGAACACCGGGGAGCTGTTTTTT
CDR3 protein: CASSPGTNTGELFF

clone size: .
J gene: TRBJ2-2
V gene: TRBV6-6
D gene: .
CDR3 DNA: TGTGCCAGCAGCTTACGAGGGGGTTTGACCGGGGAGCTGTTTTTT
CDR3 protein: CASSLRGGLTGELFF

clone size: .
J gene: TRBJ2-3
V gene: TRBV5-1
D gene: .
CDR3 DNA: TGCGCCAGCAGCTGGGCAGGGTTTTCAGATACGCAGTATTTT
CDR3 protein: CASSWAGFSDTQYF

clone size: .
J gene: TRBJ1-2
V gene: TRBV5-5
D gene: .
CDR3 DNA: TGTGCCAGCAGCTTGTACCAGGGTAACTATGGCTACACCTTC
CDR3 protein: CASSLYQGNYGYTF

clone size: once
J gene: TRBJ2-3
V gene: TRBV5-1
D gene: TRBD2
CDR3 DNA: TGCGCCAGCAGTCGGCGGCAGAACCAGGGCGGGGGGGTTCCAGATACGCAGTATTTT
CDR3 protein: CASSRRQNQGGGVPDTQYF

clone size: .
J gene: TRBJ2-5
V gene: TRBV27
D gene: TRBD2
CDR3 DNA: TGTGCCAGCAGTGCTAGCGGAGACCCCCAAGAGACCCAGTACTTC
CDR3 protein: CASSASGDPQETQYF

clone size: .
J gene: TRBJ2-1
V gene: TRBV19
D gene: .
CDR3 DNA: TGTGCCAGTAGACCCCGGGTGGGTTCCTACAATGAGCAGTTCTTC
CDR3 protein: CASRPRVGSYNEQFF

clone size: .
J gene: TRBJ2-7
V gene: TRBV4-1
D gene: .
CDR3 DNA: TGCGCCAGCAGCCAAGACAGGGGGAGGCCCTACGAGCAGTACTTC
CDR3 protein: CASSQDRGRPYEQYF

clone size: .
J gene: TRBJ1-2
V gene: TRBV9
D gene: .
CDR3 DNA: TGTGGAGAGGGCTATGGCTACACCTTC
CDR3 protein: CGEGYGYTF

clone size: .
J gene: TRBJ2-3
V gene: TRBV19
D gene: .
CDR3 DNA: TGTGCCAGTAGTGCGATACAGGGTCGCGGCACAGATACGCAGTATTTT
CDR3 protein: CASSAIQGRGTDTQYF

clone size: once
J gene: TRBJ2-1
V gene: TRBV2
D gene: .
CDR3 DNA: TGTGCCAGCACGGGAGCGGGTCCGTCCTACAATGAGCAGTTCTTC
CDR3 protein: CASTGAGPSYNEQFF

clone size: .
J gene: TRBJ1-5
V gene: TRBV4-3
D gene: .
CDR3 DNA: TGCGCCAGCAGCCAAGATACCTTCGCTGGGCTCAATCAGCCCCAGCATTTT
CDR3 protein: CASSQDTFAGLNQPQHF

clone size: .
J gene: TRBJ1-2
V gene: TRBV13
D gene: .
CDR3 DNA: TGTGCCAGCAGCTTAGTAGAGGATGGCTACACCTTC
CDR3 protein: CASSLVEDGYTF

clone size: .
J gene: TRBJ2-1
V gene: TRBV29-1
D gene: TRBD1
CDR3 DNA: TGCAGCGTTGCTCCGGGACAGGGGAATGAGCAGTTCTTC
CDR3 protein: CSVAPGQGNEQFF

clone size: .
J gene: TRBJ1-3
V gene: TRBV5-1
D gene: .
CDR3 DNA: TGCGCCAGCAGCCAAGGAGGAGGACTTACCGAGGGAAACACCATATATTTT
CDR3 protein: CASSQGGGLTEGNTIYF

clone size: .
J gene: TRBJ1-1
V gene: TRBV5-1
D gene: TRBD1
CDR3 DNA: TGCGCCAGCAGCTTTAAGGGGGCTGACACTGAAGCTTTCTTT
CDR3 protein: CASSFKGADTEAFF

clone size: .
J gene: TRBJ1-5
V gene: TRBV7-2
D gene: TRBD1
CDR3 DNA: TGTGCCAGCAGCCCCGACAGGGGAAGGAATCAGCCCCAGCATTTT
CDR3 protein: CASSPDRGRNQPQHF

clone size: .
J gene: TRBJ2-1
V gene: TRBV6-2/TRBV6-3
D gene: .
CDR3 DNA: TGTGCCAGCAGTTCGCGACTGCCGTCCTACAATGAGCAGTTCTTC
CDR3 protein: CASSSRLPSYNEQFF

clone size: .
J gene: TRBJ1-6
V gene: TRBV5-1
D gene: TRBD1
CDR3 DNA: TGCGCCAGCAGCTTGGATACAGGGGCCCTTAATTCACCCCTCCACTTT
CDR3 protein: CASSLDTGALNSPLHF

clone size: .
J gene: TRBJ1-2
V gene: TRBV4-2
D gene: .
CDR3 DNA: TGTGCCAGCAGCCATAAGTTATCTGGGGCCAATGGGGGCTACACCTTC
CDR3 protein: CASSHKLSGANGGYTF

clone size: .
J gene: TRBJ1-5
V gene: TRBV4-3
D gene: .
CDR3 DNA: TGCGCCAGCAGCCAAGAGGCAGGGGACGGTCAGCCCCAGCATTTT
CDR3 protein: CASSQEAGDGQPQHF

clone size: medium-sized
J gene: TRBJ2-5
V gene: TRBV28
D gene: TRBD2
CDR3 DNA: TGTGCCAGCAGTTTATGGACTAGCGGGGTGGCACAAGAGACCCAGTACTTC
CDR3 protein: CASSLWTSGVAQETQYF

clone size: .
J gene: TRBJ1-5
V gene: TRBV15
D gene: TRBD1
CDR3 DNA: TGTGCCACCAGCAGAGGGGCAGGGGGCTACGATCAGCCCCAGCATTTT
CDR3 protein: CATSRGAGGYDQPQHF

clone size: once
J gene: TRBJ2-7
V gene: TRBV2
D gene: TRBD2
CDR3 DNA: TGTGCCAGCAGTGAATGGGGAGGGATATACGAGCAGTACTTC
CDR3 protein: CASSEWGGIYEQYF

clone size: .
J gene: TRBJ2-7
V gene: TRBV29-1
D gene: TRBD1
CDR3 DNA: TGCAGCGTTGAGGCAGGGGGATACGAGCAGTACTTC
CDR3 protein: CSVEAGGYEQYF

clone size: .
J gene: TRBJ1-6
V gene: TRBV19
D gene: .
CDR3 DNA: TGTGCCAGTAGTCCCCTTCATAATTCACCCCTCCACTTT
CDR3 protein: CASSPLHNSPLHF

clone size: .
J gene: TRBJ1-2
V gene: TRBV3-1/TRBV3-2
D gene: TRBD1
CDR3 DNA: TGTGCCAGCAGCCCACACGGACAGGGGCTACAAAACTATGGCTACACCTTC
CDR3 protein: CASSPHGQGLQNYGYTF